These 10 T cell receptor beta chains originate from one sample sequenced in a study of blood T cell repertoires in COVID-19. TCRdb keeps only in-frame clones here, not all; method: immunoSEQ multiplex PCR. Seen here are tens of thousands of clones, approximately 92% observed once, and the top ten hold about 51%. Sequenced material: peripheral blood. The receptors were sampled from a human donor with acute or convalescent COVID-19. The donor label of this sample is uncertain.

The chain links TRBV5-4 to TRBJ2-7; 7 positions agree with TRBD1. Unmatched junction bases numbered 5, after V lost 4 bases and J lost 1 base. CDR3 size: 14 residues. CDR1 is SGHNT, CDR2 YYREEE, per germline (reference sequence). CDR3 sequence: CASSQRQGSYEQYF. The CDR3 DNA reads TGTGCCAGCAGCCAAAGACAGGGATCCTACGAGCAGTACTTC.

This clone was picked up one time. The chain is built from TRBV14 and TRBJ2-5; 7 bases line up with TRBD1. The V gene's germline CDR1 is SGHDN and CDR2 FVKESK. There are 14 residues in the CDR3. J was trimmed by 2 bases and V by 4 bases; bases with no gene match: 4. CDR3 loop: CASSLWTGQETQYF. The CDR3 bases are TGTGCCAGCAGCCTGTGGACAGGACAAGAGACCCAGTACTTC.

The chain is built from TRBV28 and TRBJ2-3, with D tentatively TRBD2 (5 bases). V was trimmed by 2 bases and J by 4 bases, leaving 16 bases between them. This CDR3 comprises 16 residues. Germline CDR1 MDHEN, CDR2 SYDVKM. CDR3 loop: CASSLPPDGVADTQYF. The CDR3 bases are TGTGCCAGCAGTTTACCCCCGGACGGGGTCGCAGATACGCAGTATTTT.

The chain employs TRBV5-1 and TRBJ2-6; 11 bases are shared with TRBD2. J gave up 1 base and V 2 bases, and 8 bases lay outside the gene matches. Germline CDR1 reads SGHRS; CDR2 reads YFSETQ. The CDR3 is made up of 19 amino acids. The CDR3 region has the DNA TGCGCCAGCAGCTTTGTTTCTAGCGGGGGGACATCTGGGGCCAACGTCCTGACTTTC. Protein: CASSFVSSGGTSGANVLTF.

The chain has TRBV2 and TRBJ2-1, with TRBD2 matching over 8 bases. The CDR3 extends over 14 amino acids. The junction had 5 bases not matched to a gene; V was cut back by 6 bases and J by 4 bases. Germline V gene data show CDR1 as SNHLY and CDR2 as FYNNEI. The CDR3 nucleotides are TGTGCCAGCAGCAGAGCGGGAGAGTACAATGAGCAGTTCTTC. Amino acids: CASSRAGEYNEQFF.

In this sample, this clone turned up a few times. V and J are TRBV19 and TRBJ1-2; no definite D call. CDR1 and CDR2 from the germline V gene are LNHDA and SQIVND (reference sequence). This CDR3 spans 14 amino acids. Trimming removed 0 bases at V and 4 bases at J, with 9 bases between. CDR3: CASSIDSGSYGYTF. The CDR3 region has the DNA TGTGCCAGTAGTATAGATTCGGGAAGCTATGGCTACACCTTC. The full variable domain, in which reference TRBV19 and TRBJ1-2 provide the parts outside the CDR3, is DGGITQSPKYLFRKEGQNVTLSCEQNLNHDAMYWYRQDPGQGLRLIYYSQIVNDFQKGDIAEGYSVSREKKESFPLTVTSAQKNPTAFYLCASSIDSGSYGYTFGSGTRLTVV.

This chain connects TRBV6-5 to TRBJ2-6; 8 nucleotides match TRBD1. V shed 6 bases, J shed 9 bases, and the junction held 4 bases outside the gene matches. This CDR3 has 13 amino acids. Per the germline V gene, CDR1 is MNHEY and CDR2 is SVGAGI. CDR3 nucleotides: TGTGCCAGCAGGGGACAGGTTCTCAACGTCCTGACTTTC. Translated, it gives CASRGQVLNVLTF.

J is TRBJ2-3 and V is TRBV2; D might be TRBD2 (6 bases). The CDR3 loop spans 14 amino acids. Germline V gene sequence: CDR1 SNHLY, CDR2 FYNNEI. V was cut by 7 bases and J by 2 bases, with 13 bases left in between. This chain's CDR3 is CASKDGGATDTQYF. CDR3 bases: TGTGCCAGCAAGGATGGCGGGGCCACAGATACGCAGTATTTT. The whole variable domain, remainder taken from reference TRBV2 and TRBJ2-3, is EPEVTQTPSHQVTQMGQEVILRCVPISNHLYFYWYRQILGQKVEFLVSFYNNEISEKSEIFDDQFSVERPDGSNFTLKIRSTKLEDSAMYFCASKDGGATDTQYFGPGTRLTVL.

The V and J genes are TRBV5-1 and TRBJ1-4; TRBD1 aligns across 11 bases. The CDR3 runs 18 residues. With 4 bases clipped from V and 0 bases from J, the junction kept 8 bases outside the gene matches. CDR1 SGHRS and CDR2 YFSETQ come from the germline V gene. The CDR3 bases are TGCGCCAGCAGCCCGAGGGCGGGACAGGGGGCAACTAATGAAAAACTGTTTTTT. Translating it yields CASSPRAGQGATNEKLFF. Variable domain in full (rest from reference TRBV5-1 and TRBJ1-4): KAGVTQTPRYLIKTRGQQVTLSCSPISGHRSVSWYQQTPGQGLQFLFEYFSETQRNKGNFPGRFSGRQFSNSRSEMNVSTLELGDSALYLCASSPRAGQGATNEKLFFGSGTQLSVL.

The chain has TRBV18 and TRBJ2-7; D perhaps matches TRBD2 (5 bases). Trimming pared 5 bases from V and 3 bases from J, leaving 11 bases between. Per the germline V gene, CDR1 is KGHSH and CDR2 is LQKENI. The CDR3 loop spans 13 amino acids. The CDR3 DNA is TGTGCCAGCTCAAACGCCGGGAACTACGAGCAGTACTTC. Its translation is CASSNAGNYEQYF.